The rows below give T cell receptor beta chains drawn from one sample of a study of cytomegalovirus exposure and HLA in healthy donors. The protocol was immunoSEQ multiplex PCR, while the TCRdb copy is restricted to in-frame clones and leaves out a portion. Of some 180,000 clones in the sample, 82% are singletons; the top ten hold 1.5% to 1.9%. The specimen sequenced was PBMCs. These receptors were obtained from a middle-aged man in good health and CMV-seronegative. Both conserved end residues are part of each CDR3. Fields, in order: J gene, D gene, V gene, clone size, CDR3 protein, CDR3 DNA. The D gene is left open where the match is weak. Size is omitted from some rows. Given values are once, few, many or a class for expanded clones.

TRBJ1-5	NA	TRBV7-2	NA	CASSLKYGSNQPQHF	TGTGCCAGCAGCTTAAAATACGGGAGCAATCAGCCCCAGCATTTT
TRBJ2-5	NA	TRBV7-3	NA	CASSLLPGTETQYF	TGTGCCAGCAGCTTACTTCCAGGTACAGAGACCCAGTACTTC
TRBJ2-5	NA	TRBV13	NA	CASSSRVSGETQYF	TGTGCCAGCAGCTCCAGGGTATCTGGAGAGACCCAGTACTTC
TRBJ1-2	NA	TRBV5-6	NA	CASSIEGYYGYTF	TGTGCCAGCAGCATCGAGGGATACTATGGCTACACCTTC
TRBJ1-4	NA	TRBV27	NA	CASSLTGMGEKLFF	TGTGCCAGCAGTTTAACGGGAATGGGTGAAAAACTGTTTTTT
TRBJ2-5	NA	TRBV2	NA	CASSERGPAVEQYF	TGTGCCAGCAGTGAAAGGGGCCCGGCGGTGGAGCAGTACTTC
TRBJ2-7	TRBD1	TRBV6-6	NA	CASSWDRDYEQYF	TGTGCCAGCAGCTGGGACAGGGACTACGAGCAGTACTTC
TRBJ1-3	NA	TRBV11-3	few	CASSTGSSGNTIYF	TGTGCCAGCTCCACAGGGAGCTCTGGAAACACCATATATTTT
TRBJ2-2	TRBD2	TRBV30	NA	CAWSPQRDWAGELFF	TGTGCCTGGAGTCCTCAGCGGGACTGGGCCGGGGAGCTGTTTTTT
TRBJ2-3	NA	TRBV7-9	NA	CASSLEDLLTQYF	TGTGCCAGCAGCTTAGAGGACTTGCTTACGCAGTATTTT
TRBJ1-1	NA	TRBV7-9	NA	CSSRKGGGYYTEAFF	TGTTCCAGCCGGAAGGGGGGGGGTTATTACACTGAAGCTTTCTTT
TRBJ1-3	NA	TRBV9	NA	CASSARAGNTIYF	TGTGCCAGCAGCGCCCGAGCTGGAAACACCATATATTTT
TRBJ2-1	NA	TRBV28	once	CASNLGGASYNEQFF	TGTGCCAGCAACCTTGGGGGGGCTTCCTACAATGAGCAGTTCTTC
TRBJ1-2	NA	TRBV5-4	NA	CASTWTPTNYGYTF	TGTGCCAGCACCTGGACACCGACTAACTATGGCTACACCTTC
TRBJ2-7	TRBD1	TRBV6-5	NA	CASSAGLGQGQYF	TGTGCCAGCAGCGCCGGACTGGGACAGGGACAGTACTTC
TRBJ2-7	NA	TRBV30	few	CAWSERGEQYF	TGTGCCTGGAGTGAACGGGGCGAGCAGTACTTC
TRBJ2-1	NA	TRBV6-6	NA	CASSYSYRASYNKQFF	TGTGCCAGCAGTTACTCGTACAGGGCTTCCTACAATAAGCAGTTCTTC
TRBJ1-3	NA	TRBV9	NA	CASTGAASGNTIYF	TGTGCCAGCACAGGGGCAGCCTCTGGAAACACCATATATTTT
TRBJ2-6	NA	TRBV2	few	CASSFRGGSGANVLTF	TGTGCCAGCAGCTTCAGGGGCGGCTCTGGGGCCAACGTCCTGACTTTC
TRBJ2-3	TRBD2	TRBV27	few	CASSWDSGGAEGDTQYF	TGTGCCAGCAGTTGGGATAGCGGGGGGGCGGAGGGAGATACGCAGTATTTT
TRBJ2-1	TRBD2	TRBV7-2	NA	CASSLSVGSGRIYNEQFF	TGTGCCAGCAGCTTGTCTGTTGGAAGCGGGAGAATCTACAATGAGCAGTTCTTC
TRBJ1-6	NA	TRBV4-3	NA	CASSQADLLRTVENTSSPLHF	TGCGCCAGCAGCCAAGCCGACCTACTAAGGACAGTTGAAAATACGAGTTCACCCCTCCACTTT
TRBJ2-1	NA	TRBV4-2	NA	CASSQDRSSYEQFF	TGTGCCAGCAGCCAAGATCGCAGTAGCTATGAGCAGTTCTTC
TRBJ2-3	TRBD2	TRBV27	few	CASSAGTSQVPQYF	TGTGCCAGCAGCGCCGGGACTAGTCAGGTCCCGCAGTATTTT
TRBJ2-3	NA	TRBV18	NA	CASSPPTLSDTQYF	TGTGCCAGCTCACCACCTACATTGTCAGATACGCAGTATTTT
TRBJ1-4	NA	TRBV21-1	NA	CASSTLEHLGANEKPFF	TGTGCCAGCAGCACCCTAGAACACCTGGGGGCTAATGAAAAACCGTTTTTT
TRBJ2-2	NA	TRBV19	NA	CASSPIGTVNTGELFF	TGTGCCAGTAGTCCCATCGGGACTGTGAACACCGGGGAGCTGTTTTTT